This TCR beta chain was identified in a study of control samples from healthy donors and cancer patients. Germline assignment: CDR1 ENHRY and CDR2 SYGVKD. V trimming: 7 bases; J trimming: 5 bases; junction bases outside the gene matches: 6. The CDR3 length is 13 residues. Produced via immunoSEQ multiplex PCR; TCRdb's table is partial and in-frame only. The sample holds about 93,000 clones; about nine tenths are singletons and the top ten take 13% to 15%. The sequencing input was blood. This chain links TRBV10-3 with TRBJ2-7; 9 bases fit TRBD1. This sequence was found in a woman in her 70s in good health. In nucleotides, the CDR3 is TGTGCCATCAAAGGGACAGGGCCCCACGAGCAGTACTTC. This codes for CAIKGTGPHEQYF.